The text below deals with one T cell receptor beta chain. Its antigen is as yet unknown. The data were taken from a study of beta chain features in type 1 diabetes. Study-wide background: Healthy donors and patients had similar age, gender and cell yields. Examined across all samples were around 110,000,000 sorted cells.

Per germline, CDR1 LNHDA and CDR2 SQIVND (reference sequence). J was trimmed by 3 bases and V by 0 bases; bases with no gene match: 8. The CDR3 contains 18 residues. Study-wide results and caveats: Within each of all four CD4+ subsets, Type 1 diabetes patients had TCRB CDR3s that were moderately but significantly shorter.

Isolated RNA was reverse transcribed in full, so expressed TCRB transcripts were sequenced. About 1.1 million reads, on average, came from each of the stem cell-like memory T cell samples. The protocol was immunoSEQ multiplex PCR, while the TCRdb copy is restricted to in-frame clones and leaves out a portion. The sample consists of approximately 50,000 clones, 55% to 75% of them appearing once. The receptor was derived from a woman aged 30 to 39 with type 1 diabetes. The chain employs TRBV19 and TRBJ2-1; 10 bases match TRBD2. Sequencing was done on a sample of stem cell memory CD4+ T cells from blood. The CDR3 DNA reads as TGTGCCAGTAGTATAGAGGCTAGCGGGAGTGCCTTCTACAATGAGCAGTTCTTC. Translation: CASSIEASGSAFYNEQFF.